This T cell receptor (beta chain) was found in a study of regulatory T cells in long-lasting Graves disease. This clonotype has ten or more counts. This CDR3 has 15 amino acids. With 4 bases removed from V and 0 bases from J, the gap between germline ends came to 10 bases. CDR1 and CDR2 from the germline V gene are SGHVS and FNYEAQ. Assembly of TCR beta libraries relied on iRepertoire HTBI primers together with Arm-PCR of CDR3 regions. TCRdb reanalysed the multiplex PCR reads using MiXCR and keeps one entry per CDR3 protein. The sample carries a few hundred thousand distinct CDR3 sequences, 16% recorded once. Time point denoted: newly diagnosed GD, antithyroid drugs for less than 3 months. Extracted PBMC RNA gave rise to the TCR library. The data were also submitted as part of a second study, on T cells in Graves' hyperthyroidism and ophthalmopathy.

This TCR derives from a man aged 35-49 years with Graves disease. The rearrangement links TRBV7-6 to TRBJ2-1; TRBD2 might be the D (6 bases). Source: peripheral blood mononuclear cells (PBMCs), taken at new diagnosis, from a patient treated with antithyroid drugs. CDR3 DNA sequence: TGTGCCAGCAGCTCCCAGGGACTCTCCTACAATGAGCAGTTCTTC. Its protein is CASSSQGLSYNEQFF.